Presented here are 26 T cell receptor beta chains from one specimen sequenced in a study of T cells in Graves' hyperthyroidism and ophthalmopathy. RNA transcripts served as the template for amplifying TCR beta CDR3 regions. A set of HTBI primers served as the primers for a first-round RT-PCR of the TCR CDR3. MiXCR, run by TCRdb on the multiplex PCR reads, gives a single entry per CDR3 protein. The sample has some 370,000 distinct CDR3 sequences, 11% to 15% seen once. Sequenced: blood. Receptors originate from a man aged 45-65 years with Graves' ophthalmopathy.

This clonotype was observed a few times. The gene calls are TRBV19 and TRBJ1-3; no clear D gene. Germline CDR1 is LNHDA and CDR2 is SQIVND (reference sequence). Trimming shortened V by 9 bases and J by 0 bases, and 12 bases separated the two germline ends. The CDR3 loop spans 14 amino acids. The CDR3 region is CASGDLSSGNTIYF. In DNA form, the CDR3 reads TGTGCCAGCGGTGATCTATCCTCTGGAAACACCATATATTTT.

This clonotype occurred many times. The CDR3 loop reads CSANRGGYNEQFF. In DNA, the CDR3 is TGCAGTGCAAACAGGGGTGGCTACAATGAGCAGTTCTTC. This chain connects TRBV20-1 to TRBJ2-1, with TRBD1 matching over 7 bases. V gave up 6 bases and J gave up 3 bases; unmatched junction bases: 5. CDR3 length: 13 amino acids. Germline V gives CDR1 DFQATT, CDR2 SNEGSKA (reference sequence).

This clonotype occurred many times. This chain uses TRBV2 with TRBJ2-2, with TRBD1 matching over 7 bases. The CDR3 totals 15 residues. The V segment lost 4 bases and the J segment 1 base; nucleotides outside the gene matches: 3. The germline V gene has CDR1 SNHLY and CDR2 FYNNEI. The CDR3 DNA reads TGTGCCAGCAGTGTTTGGACAGGGAACACCGGGGAGCTGTTTTTT. Amino acid sequence: CASSVWTGNTGELFF.

Many counts were recorded for this clonotype. This CDR3 is CASSGHRSGSSVPGELFF. The DNA for the CDR3 is TGTGCCAGCAGTGGGCATCGTTCGGGCTCATCAGTACCCGGGGAGCTGTTTTTT. The rearrangement links TRBV5-5 to TRBJ2-2; D ambiguous. Germline loops: CDR1 SGHKS, CDR2 YYEKEE (reference sequence). The CDR3 is 18 residues long. The V gene lost 5 bases and the J gene lost 6 bases, with 26 bases spanning the gap.

The chain couples TRBV20-1 to TRBJ2-1, with TRBD2 matching 9 bases. The J call may be incorrect, as the DNA end agrees better with TRBJ2-7. Per the germline V gene, CDR1 is DFQATT and CDR2 is SNEGSKA (reference sequence). The CDR3 runs to 14 residues. The CDR3 region is CSARDLAGYNEQYF. The DNA of the CDR3 is TGCAGTGCTAGAGATCTAGCGGGATACAATGAGCAGTACTTC.

This clonotype was seen only a few times. V usage is TRBV2 and J usage is TRBJ1-5, with TRBD1 as a possible D gene (6 bases). This CDR3 is 15 amino acids long. CDR1 is SNHLY and CDR2 is FYNNEI in the germline V gene. With 2 bases removed from V and 0 bases from J, the gap between germline ends came to 8 bases. The CDR3 DNA reads as TGTGCCAGCAGTGAACAGGGGCTTAGCAATCAGCCCCAGCATTTT. Translation: CASSEQGLSNQPQHF.

There are many counts of this clonotype. The chain uses TRBV5-1 and TRBJ1-4; 10 bases fit TRBD1. This CDR3 region has 14 residues. Germline V gives CDR1 SGHRS, CDR2 YFSETQ. The ends lost 7 bases at V and 4 bases at J; junction bases unmatched: 4. The CDR3 sequence is CASGQGGVNEKLFF. The CDR3 DNA reads TGCGCCAGCGGACAGGGGGGGGTTAATGAAAAACTGTTTTTT.

The CDR3 nucleotides read TGTGCCAGCAGCTCAACCACAGGGAGAAGGGATTTCTTT. Protein: CASSSTTGRRDFF. The V and J genes are TRBV5-6 and TRBJ1-1; TRBD1 is a possible D gene (6 bases). Looked up from germline, CDR1 is SGHDT and CDR2 is YYEEEE. The CDR3 loop spans 13 amino acids. V was trimmed by 3 bases and J by 13 bases, leaving 19 bases between them.

This clonotype showed up many times. The chain joins TRBV30 to TRBJ2-1; 11 bases match TRBD2. V lost 4 bases and J lost 4; bases outside the gene matches: 12. Germline loops: CDR1 GTSNPN, CDR2 SVGIG (reference sequence). This CDR3 spans 17 amino acids. The CDR3 spells CAWTELAGVPNYNEQFF. DNA for the CDR3: TGTGCCTGGACCGAACTAGCGGGAGTCCCTAATTACAATGAGCAGTTCTTC.

The table lists this clonotype with many counts. This chain uses TRBV30 with TRBJ2-1; TRBD1 aligns across 8 bases. The CDR3 contains 15 residues. The germline CDR1 and CDR2 sequences are GTSNPN and SVGIG (reference sequence). V dropped 5 bases and J dropped 0; count of bases not matched to a gene: 6. The CDR3 DNA follows: TGTGCCTGGTATGGAGGACAGGGCTCCTACAATGAGCAGTTCTTC. The encoded protein is CAWYGGQGSYNEQFF.

This clonotype was observed at least ten times. The CDR3 here is CSARRDIQVAGPQHF. For the CDR3, the DNA is TGCAGTGCTAGGAGGGATATACAGGTCGCCGGGCCCCAGCATTTT. The chain combines TRBV20-1 with TRBJ1-5; tentatively, D is TRBD1 (5 bases). V lost 3 bases and J lost 9, with 21 bases in between. Germline-derived CDR1 and CDR2 are DFQATT and SNEGSKA (reference sequence). CDR3 length: 15 amino acids.

This clonotype was detected only a few times. CDR3 region: CAGGLEAYNEQFF. DNA for the CDR3: TGTGCCGGGGGACTAGAGGCCTACAATGAGCAGTTCTTC. The chain joins TRBV6-1 to TRBJ2-1; TRBD2 matches at 8 bases. Per the germline V gene, CDR1 is MNHNS and CDR2 is SASEGT. V shed 11 bases and J 2 bases; nucleotides not matched to a gene: 5. The CDR3 has 13 amino acids.

In this sample, this clonotype turned up many times. The chain joins TRBV7-9 to TRBJ2-1; 9 nucleotides agree with TRBD1. The J segment lost 7 bases and the V segment lost 5 bases, leaving 9 bases of the junction unmatched. Germline loops: CDR1 SEHNR, CDR2 FQNEAQ (reference sequence). This CDR3 has 15 amino acids. This CDR3 reads CASSPWDRAGNEQFF. CDR3 nucleotide sequence: TGTGCCAGCAGCCCGTGGGACAGGGCGGGAAATGAGCAGTTCTTC.

V and J are TRBV5-6 and TRBJ1-5; D might be TRBD1 (6 bases). Germline CDR1 is SGHDT and CDR2 is YYEEEE. Between the trimmed V and J ends, which lost 0 bases and 4 bases, there was a span of 14 bases. The CDR3 has 16 residues. The CDR3 DNA follows: TGTGCCAGCAGCTTGGGTCCGGGGGCCCTAAATCAGCCCCAGCATTTT. As protein: CASSLGPGALNQPQHF.

In its sample, this clonotype was seen a few times. This chain connects TRBV6-1 to TRBJ1-1; D call uncertain. The CDR3 is 15 amino acids. The V and J ends lost 1 base and 1 base respectively, with 10 bases between them. CDR1 and CDR2 from the germline V gene are MNHNS and SASEGT. The CDR3 DNA follows: TGTGCCAGCAGTGAAGTAGTATGGCGGAACACTGAAGCTTTCTTT. This codes for CASSEVVWRNTEAFF.

This clonotype was observed at least ten times. The chain recombines TRBV20-1 with TRBJ2-7, with 15 bases matching TRBD2. Germline V gives CDR1 DFQATT, CDR2 SNEGSKA (reference sequence). V shed 0 bases, J shed 6 bases, and the junction held 3 bases outside the gene matches. CDR3 length equals 15 residues. The CDR3 sequence is CSARDTGLAGGEQYF. CDR3 in DNA: TGCAGTGCTAGAGACACGGGACTAGCGGGAGGCGAGCAGTACTTC.

This clonotype was counted many times. This chain connects TRBV6-1 to TRBJ1-4, with a possible D match to TRBD1 (6 bases). CDR3 length equals 15 residues. Trimming pared 4 bases from V and 3 bases from J, leaving 12 bases between. Germline values: CDR1 MNHNS, CDR2 SASEGT. The CDR3 here is CASSARTVSNEKLFF. The CDR3, as DNA: TGTGCCAGCAGTGCCCGGACAGTATCTAATGAAAAACTGTTTTTT.

This clonotype was recorded many times. The chain joins TRBV30 to TRBJ2-7; D uncertain. CDR1 is GTSNPN and CDR2 is SVGIG in the germline V gene (reference sequence). The CDR3 has 11 amino acids. Trimming pared 3 bases from V and 3 bases from J, leaving 6 bases between. CDR3 nucleotides: TGTGCCTGGAGCAGTCTCTACGAGCAGTACTTC. Its translation: CAWSSLYEQYF.

V gene TRBV5-1 combines with J gene TRBJ2-7; 8 bases are a match to TRBD2. Losses at the gene ends were 6 bases for V and 6 bases for J; bases not matched to a gene: 11. The V gene's germline CDR1 is SGHRS and CDR2 YFSETQ. The CDR3 has 14 residues. The CDR3 loop reads CASNNGTRFPEQYF. The CDR3 DNA reads as TGCGCCAGCAACAACGGGACTAGGTTTCCCGAGCAGTACTTC.

This clonotype was picked up many times. This chain uses TRBV20-1 with TRBJ2-3; tentative D call: TRBD2 (6 bases). Germline CDR1 reads DFQATT; CDR2 reads SNEGSKA (reference sequence). Trimming stripped 3 bases from V and 0 bases from J, with 16 bases between. The CDR3 runs 16 residues. The CDR3 sequence: CSASPLQRASTDTQYF. The DNA for the CDR3 is TGCAGTGCTAGCCCCCTACAGCGGGCTAGCACAGATACGCAGTATTTT.

Comments on this clonotype: Given a much more abundant clone one base away, this may be a read error. V gene TRBV2 combines with J gene TRBJ1-1; D ambiguous. Germline V gene sequence: CDR1 SNHLY, CDR2 FYNNEI. The CDR3 contains 15 residues. DNA for the CDR3: TGTGTCAGCAGTTTTGGGCGGACCCTGAACACTGAAGCTTTCTTT. The encoded protein is CVSSFGRTLNTEAFF.

This clonotype occurred many times. The chain has TRBV7-9 and TRBJ1-1; no clear D gene. In germline, CDR1 is SEHNR, CDR2 FQNEAQ (reference sequence). The length of the CDR3 is 15 residues. The V gene lost 1 base and the J gene lost 2 bases, with 11 bases spanning the gap. The CDR3 here is CASSLDAGINTEAFF. Written as DNA, the CDR3 is TGTGCCAGCAGCTTAGACGCGGGTATTAACACTGAAGCTTTCTTT. Full variable domain (missing parts from reference TRBV7-9 and TRBJ1-1): DTGVSQNPRHKITKRGQNVTFRCDPISEHNRLYWYRQTLGQGPEFLTYFQNEAQLEKSRLLSDRFSAERPKGSFSTLEIQRTEQGDSAMYLCASSLDAGINTEAFFGQGTRLTVV.

The rearrangement links TRBV12-3 or TRBV12-4 to TRBJ2-1; the match to TRBD2 covers 8 bases. The V segment lost 10 bases and the J segment 7 bases; nucleotides outside the gene matches: 9. The CDR3 consists of 13 residues. The CDR3 DNA follows: TGTGCCACCCGGCGGGGGGCGCAAAATGAGCAGTTCTTC. Amino acids: CATRRGAQNEQFF.

This chain links TRBV18 with TRBJ1-5; D call uncertain. V was cut by 0 bases and J by 2 bases, with 8 bases left in between. Germline V gene sequence: CDR1 KGHSH, CDR2 LQKENI. The CDR3 has 15 residues. CDR3 nucleotide sequence: TGTGCCAGCTCACCACCCTCGCAGGGCAATCAGCCCCAGCATTTT. This gives the protein CASSPPSQGNQPQHF.

CDR3 amino acids: CAWTLHRDYQETQYF. CDR3 sequence (DNA): TGTGCCTGGACACTTCACCGGGACTACCAAGAGACCCAGTACTTC. The chain carries TRBV30 and TRBJ2-5; maybe TRBD2 (6 bases). The V end was cut by 4 bases, the J end by 0 bases, with 15 bases between. Germline values: CDR1 GTSNPN, CDR2 SVGIG (reference sequence). The CDR3 is made up of 15 amino acids.

There are many counts of this clonotype. The chain links TRBV5-1 to TRBJ2-3, with TRBD1 identical over 7 bases. The CDR3 is 15 residues long. J gave up 2 bases and V 4 bases, and 7 bases lay outside the gene matches. Germline CDR1 and CDR2: SGHRS and YFSETQ. CDR3 nucleotide sequence: TGCGCCAGCAGCCGAGTCGACAGGGTCACAGATACGCAGTATTTT. Its translation: CASSRVDRVTDTQYF.